One and the same sample provided the 15 T cell receptor beta chains below, sequenced in a study of blood T cell repertoires in COVID-19. The protocol was immunoSEQ multiplex PCR, while the TCRdb copy is restricted to in-frame clones and leaves out a portion. The sample has 300,000 to 350,000 clones; approximately 84% are singletons. The sequenced sample consisted of PBMCs or T cells enriched from blood (not recorded which). The source is a woman aged 25 to 39 who had recovered from COVID-19.

The chain employs TRBV5-6 and TRBJ1-2; D may be TRBD1 (6 bases). CDR3 length: 16 residues. Deletions cut 5 bases from V and 5 bases from J, with 22 bases between. Germline loops: CDR1 SGHDT, CDR2 YYEEEE. The CDR3 DNA is TGTGCCAGCAGGTACCGGGACATATCAATACCGTATGGCTACACCTTC. Its protein product is CASRYRDISIPYGYTF.

The chain recombines TRBV5-1 with TRBJ2-7; 10 nucleotides agree with TRBD2. The CDR3 runs 15 residues. The ends lost 4 bases at V and 5 bases at J; junction bases unmatched: 9. The V gene's germline CDR1 is SGHRS and CDR2 YFSETQ. CDR3 region: CASSATAGGPNEQYF. The CDR3 DNA reads as TGCGCCAGCAGCGCCACAGCGGGGGGGCCCAACGAGCAGTACTTC.

The rearrangement links TRBV2 to TRBJ2-1, with D possibly TRBD1 on 6 matching bases. The CDR3 sequence is 16 residues long. Germline loops: CDR1 SNHLY, CDR2 FYNNEI. The V gene lost 3 bases and the J gene lost 0 bases, with 12 bases spanning the gap. The CDR3 loop is CASSDPGVSSYNEQFF. The CDR3 DNA reads as TGTGCCAGCAGTGATCCAGGGGTTAGCTCCTACAATGAGCAGTTCTTC.

The rearrangement uses TRBV5-1 and TRBJ1-6; 7 bases map to TRBD1. Germline trimming cut 2 bases from V and 7 bases from J; bases unmatched to any gene: 6. Germline lookup yields CDR1 SGHRS and CDR2 YFSETQ. CDR3 length equals 15 residues. The CDR3 DNA follows: TGCGCCAGCAGCTTTGACAGGGTCAGGAATTCACCCCTCCACTTT. The encoded protein is CASSFDRVRNSPLHF. Full variable domain (remainder filled in from reference TRBV5-1 and TRBJ1-6): KAGVTQTPRYLIKTRGQQVTLSCSPISGHRSVSWYQQTPGQGLQFLFEYFSETQRNKGNFPGRFSGRQFSNSRSEMNVSTLELGDSALYLCASSFDRVRNSPLHFGNGTRLTVT.

The rearrangement links TRBV2 to TRBJ1-5; no clear D. The V gene's germline CDR1 is SNHLY and CDR2 FYNNEI. This CDR3 has 13 amino acids. Trimming left V 2 bases short and J 5 bases short, with 7 bases between. DNA of the CDR3: TGTGCCAGCAGTGAACAGGATTATCAGCCCCAGCATTTT. Protein product: CASSEQDYQPQHF. Full variable domain (missing parts from reference TRBV2 and TRBJ1-5): EPEVTQTPSHQVTQMGQEVILRCVPISNHLYFYWYRQILGQKVEFLVSFYNNEISEKSEIFDDQFSVERPDGSNFTLKIRSTKLEDSAMYFCASSEQDYQPQHFGDGTRLSIL.

The chain carries TRBV10-3 and TRBJ1-2; D is possibly TRBD1 (6 bases). Germline V gene sequence: CDR1 ENHRY, CDR2 SYGVKD. The CDR3 runs to 13 residues. Between the trimmed V and J ends, which lost 2 bases and 2 bases, there was a span of 6 bases. The CDR3 protein is CAISETGNYGYTF. In DNA form, the CDR3 reads TGTGCCATCAGTGAGACAGGGAACTATGGCTACACCTTC.

This chain links TRBV7-9 with TRBJ2-3, with 7 positions matching TRBD2. J was trimmed by 3 bases and V by 2 bases; bases with no gene match: 11. Germline V gene data show CDR1 as SEHNR and CDR2 as FQNEAQ (reference sequence). The CDR3 is 17 residues long. For the CDR3, the DNA is TGTGCCAGCAGCTTACCCGCCGGGGGGAGTAATACAGATACGCAGTATTTT. It is translated as CASSLPAGGSNTDTQYF. Complete variable domain (other parts from reference TRBV7-9 and TRBJ2-3): DTGVSQNPRHKITKRGQNVTFRCDPISEHNRLYWYRQTLGQGPEFLTYFQNEAQLEKSRLLSDRFSAERPKGSFSTLEIQRTEQGDSAMYLCASSLPAGGSNTDTQYFGPGTRLTVL.

In this sample, this clone turned up a few times. The rearrangement links TRBV30 to TRBJ1-4, with TRBD1 as a possible D gene (5 bases). The CDR3 loop spans 13 amino acids. Germline V CDR1 and CDR2: GTSNPN, SVGIG (reference sequence). V lost 5 bases and J lost 7, with 14 bases in between. DNA of the CDR3: TGTGCCTGGGGAAACTGGAGGGGTGAAAAACTGTTTTTT. Translating it yields CAWGNWRGEKLFF.

The chain has TRBV7-6 and TRBJ2-2, with D maybe TRBD2 (6 bases). Germline V gene data show CDR1 as SGHVS and CDR2 as FNYEAQ. This CDR3 region has 16 residues. Trimming stripped 0 bases from V and 5 bases from J, with 13 bases between. CDR3 region: CASSLAIPGATGELFF. Written as DNA, the CDR3 is TGTGCCAGCAGCTTAGCGATCCCGGGAGCGACCGGGGAGCTGTTTTTT.

The rearrangement uses TRBV5-6 and TRBJ1-2; D is perhaps TRBD1 (5 bases). Germline values: CDR1 SGHDT, CDR2 YYEEEE. V was pared by 4 bases and J by 0 bases, with 7 bases between. The CDR3 covers 13 residues. CDR3: CASSTGANYGYTF. The DNA for the CDR3 is TGTGCCAGCAGCACAGGTGCTAACTATGGCTACACCTTC.

J is TRBJ2-1 and V is TRBV6-2 or TRBV6-3; TRBD2 agrees at 12 bases. Germline lookup yields CDR1 MNHEY and CDR2 SVGEGT. The V segment lost 0 bases and the J segment 3 bases; nucleotides outside the gene matches: 3. The CDR3 covers 17 residues. The CDR3 region is CASSYSGLAGIYNEQFF. Written as DNA, the CDR3 is TGTGCCAGCAGTTACTCAGGACTAGCGGGGATCTACAATGAGCAGTTCTTC.

The rearrangement links TRBV9 to TRBJ2-1; 10 bases align to TRBD1. Germline assignment: CDR1 SGDLS and CDR2 YYNGEE. The V and J ends lost 0 bases and 7 bases, in that order; junction bases with no gene match: 7. The CDR3 has 16 residues. CDR3 region: CASSVGWDRGWNEQFF. In DNA form, the CDR3 reads TGTGCCAGCAGCGTAGGATGGGACAGGGGATGGAATGAGCAGTTCTTC.

The rearrangement uses TRBV9 and TRBJ2-2, with a tentative D call TRBD1 (6 bases). Germline CDR1 is SGDLS and CDR2 is YYNGEE. Trimming shortened V by 6 bases and J by 3 bases, and 9 bases separated the two germline ends. CDR3 length: 13 residues. This chain's CDR3 is CASNRADTGELFF. The CDR3 region has the DNA TGTGCCAGCAACAGGGCGGACACCGGGGAGCTGTTTTTT.

The rearrangement joins TRBV7-8 to TRBJ1-6; no clear D gene. CDR3 length equals 16 residues. The V and J ends lost 2 bases and 5 bases respectively, with 13 bases between them. Germline assignment: CDR1 SGHVS and CDR2 FQNEAQ. DNA for the CDR3: TGTGCCAGCAGCTTACGGTCTAGAGGAAATAATTCACCCCTCCACTTT. Translating gives CASSLRSRGNNSPLHF.

This chain uses TRBV28 with TRBJ1-5, with a possible D match to TRBD1 (6 bases). V lost 6 bases, J lost 5 bases, and 14 bases lay in between. Per the germline V gene, CDR1 is MDHEN and CDR2 is SYDVKM. The CDR3 is 14 amino acids. CDR3 loop: CASRPGQSYQPQHF. The CDR3 coding sequence is TGTGCCAGCAGACCCGGACAGAGTTATCAGCCCCAGCATTTT. Using reference TRBV28 and TRBJ1-5 for the parts outside the CDR3, the full variable domain is DVKVTQSSRYLVKRTGEKVFLECVQDMDHENMFWYRQDPGLGLRLIYFSYDVKMKEKGDIPEGYSVSREKKERFSLILESASTNQTSMYLCASRPGQSYQPQHFGDGTRLSIL.